The 12 T cell receptor beta chains in this list originate from one sample, sequenced in a study of shared clonotypes between healthy human individuals (dated by TCRdb to 2020 to 2022). CD8 naive samples were CD45RO-negative cells positively selected for CCR7, giving a CD45RA+CCR7+ population that excluded TemRA cells. Libraries were constructed by the immunoSEQ multiplex PCR assay. The source is immuneACCESS, and TCRdb retained only in-frame sequences with V and J called. Part of the clones is not carried over; for the studies checked, unresolved V genes explain less than half of this, and the remainder is unexplained. The sample yields around 2.1 million clones; more than 85% were counted once. The top ten clones comprise more than 1.5% of the sample. Sequenced input: naive CD8+ T cells from PBMCs. In the paper's terms, the cell subset or site label means: CD45RA+CCR7+. Every receptor here comes from a man younger than 30 in good health. Some clones in this sample may be carry-over from other donors' samples.

J is TRBJ2-1 and V is TRBV7-9; D could derive from TRBD1 or TRBD2 (5 bases each). Germline-derived CDR1 and CDR2 are SEHNR and FQNEAQ (reference sequence). The CDR3 runs 15 residues. V lost 4 bases and J lost 5, with 15 bases in between. CDR3 region: CASSSRARGDNEQFF. CDR3 DNA sequence: TGTGCCAGCAGCTCCCGGGCTAGGGGAGACAATGAGCAGTTCTTC.

The chain couples TRBV4-2 to TRBJ1-4; D call uncertain. Trimming removed 6 bases at V and 8 bases at J, with 13 bases between. CDR1 and CDR2 (germline): LGHNA, YNFKEQ. The length of the CDR3 is 13 residues. DNA of the CDR3: TGTGCCAGCAGTGGGCGTTCTGAGGAAAAACTGTTTTTT. Translated, it gives CASSGRSEEKLFF.

Of note for this clone: The same CDR3 is also encoded by other DNA sequences in this sample. This rearrangement joins TRBV9 to TRBJ1-2, with 10 bases matching TRBD1. Germline V lookup: CDR1 SGDLS, CDR2 YYNGEE. The CDR3 extends over 15 amino acids. Trimming took 0 bases from V and 4 from J; bases not matched to a gene: 3. CDR3 nucleotide sequence: TGTGCCAGCAGCGTAGGAGGGGACAGGGGCTATGGCTACACCTTC. Its protein product is CASSVGGDRGYGYTF.

This clone appeared a single time. V usage is TRBV10-3 and J usage is TRBJ1-1, with 7 bases aligning to TRBD1. The germline V gene encodes CDR1 ENHRY and CDR2 SYGVKD. This CDR3 spans 14 amino acids. With V trimmed by 3 bases and J by 7 bases, 8 bases remained unmatched. This chain's CDR3 is CAISEIRGQVEAFF. In nucleotides, the CDR3 is TGTGCCATCAGTGAAATAAGGGGGCAAGTTGAAGCTTTCTTT.

The V gene is TRBV7-9, the J gene TRBJ1-2; D is unresolved. Per germline, CDR1 SEHNR and CDR2 FQNEAQ (reference sequence). Between the trimmed V and J ends, which lost 0 bases and 6 bases, there was a span of 11 bases. The CDR3 is 14 residues long. CDR3 residues: CASSLAIGADGYTF. The CDR3 bases are TGTGCCAGCAGCTTAGCGATCGGAGCGGATGGCTACACCTTC.

The V gene is TRBV10-3, the J gene TRBJ2-7; 7 bases match TRBD2. The J segment lost 6 bases and the V segment lost 2 bases, leaving 7 bases of the junction unmatched. CDR3 length equals 14 residues. Germline V gene sequence: CDR1 ENHRY, CDR2 SYGVKD. The CDR3 DNA follows: TGTGCCATCAGTGAGCTACCCAGGGAGGGCGAGCAGTACTTC. It specifies CAISELPREGEQYF.

The V and J genes are TRBV27 and TRBJ1-5, with D possibly TRBD1 on 5 matching bases. V was clipped by 6 bases and J by 5 bases, with 11 bases between them. The CDR3 sequence is 13 residues long. Germline V gene data show CDR1 as MNHEY and CDR2 as SMNVEV (reference sequence). The CDR3 nucleotides are TGTGCCAGCAGGTCGGCAGGGCATCAGCCCCAGCATTTT. It specifies CASRSAGHQPQHF.

The chain joins TRBV19 to TRBJ1-5; 7 nucleotides line up with TRBD1. The CDR3 extends over 16 amino acids. J was trimmed by 5 bases and V by 5 bases; bases with no gene match: 12. Per the germline V gene, CDR1 is LNHDA and CDR2 is SQIVND (reference sequence). The CDR3 loop reads CASSPFLQGGYQPQHF. The CDR3 bases are TGTGCCAGTAGTCCTTTCCTTCAGGGGGGATATCAGCCCCAGCATTTT.

This clone has just one count. The chain links TRBV7-9 to TRBJ2-7, with D perhaps matching TRBD1 or TRBD2 (5 bases each). The germline V and J ends were trimmed by 4 bases and 6 bases, with 13 bases remaining between them. This CDR3 is 13 amino acids long. Germline values: CDR1 SEHNR, CDR2 FQNEAQ (reference sequence). The CDR3 protein is CASSYYRDPEQYF. The CDR3 coding sequence is TGTGCCAGCAGCTATTACCGGGACCCCGAGCAGTACTTC.

This chain joins TRBV25-1 and TRBJ1-6; 7 nucleotides line up with TRBD1. Trimming took 6 bases from V and 12 from J; bases not matched to a gene: 11. CDR3 size: 14 residues. Germline CDR1 MGHDK, CDR2 SYGVNS. The CDR3 sequence: CASSASGQGEPLHF. In nucleotides, the CDR3 is TGTGCCAGCAGCGCATCGGGGCAGGGGGAACCCCTCCACTTT. The variable domain in full, completed from reference TRBV25-1 and TRBJ1-6, reads EADIYQTPRYLVIGTGKKITLECSQTMGHDKMYWYQQDPGMELHLIHYSYGVNSTEKGDLSSESTVSRIRTEHFPLTLESARPSHTSQYLCASSASGQGEPLHFGNGTRLTVT.

This sequence joins TRBV28 and TRBJ1-5; D is unclear. V was trimmed by 6 bases and J by 0 bases, leaving 12 bases between them. CDR3 length: 15 residues. Germline V lookup: CDR1 MDHEN, CDR2 SYDVKM. CDR3 sequence (DNA): TGTGCCAGCAGGGTTTTTTTAAGTAGCAATCAGCCCCAGCATTTT. It specifies CASRVFLSSNQPQHF.

J is TRBJ2-3 and V is TRBV28; no reliable D call. Germline V gives CDR1 MDHEN, CDR2 SYDVKM. V was shortened by 3 bases and J by 0 bases, with 19 bases between the two germline ends. The CDR3 consists of 18 residues. The CDR3 here is CASSLYPLTRLSTDTQYF. The CDR3 DNA reads as TGTGCCAGCAGTTTGTATCCCTTGACACGCCTGAGCACAGATACGCAGTATTTT.